The 26 T cell receptor beta chains in this list originate from one sample, sequenced in a study of cytomegalovirus exposure and HLA in healthy donors. Both 60 Vbeta primers and 13 Jbeta primers went into the PCR. The assay was immunoSEQ multiplex PCR, and TCRdb's table has in-frame clones only and misses some. The data show around 100,000 clones, with around three quarters seen just once and about 5% held by the top ten. Specimen: PBMCs. The source is a female donor in good health and CMV-seropositive.

The chain uses TRBV13 and TRBJ1-6; D ambiguous. The CDR3 consists of 17 residues. Germline CDR1 PRHDT, CDR2 FYEKMQ (reference sequence). Trimming took off 4 bases at V and 0 bases at J, with 13 bases between the two ends. Here the CDR3 DNA reads TGTGCCAGCAGCTCTAGACGGTTGAGCTCCTATAATTCACCCCTCCACTTT. The encoded protein is CASSSRRLSSYNSPLHF. The entire variable domain, with the rest obtained from reference TRBV13 and TRBJ1-6, is as follows: AAGVIQSPRHLIKEKRETATLKCYPIPRHDTVYWYQQGPGQDPQFLISFYEKMQSDKGSIPDRFSAQQFSDYHSELNMSSLELGDSALYFCASSSRRLSSYNSPLHFGNGTRLTVT.

The chain uses TRBV13 and TRBJ2-1; D call uncertain. V gave up 5 bases and J gave up 8 bases, with 7 bases separating them. CDR1 is PRHDT, CDR2 FYEKMQ, per germline (reference sequence). The CDR3 totals 11 residues. CDR3 nucleotide sequence: TGTGCCAGCAGCCATGTAGATGAGCAGTTCTTC. Its protein product is CASSHVDEQFF.

The chain recombines TRBV28 with TRBJ1-1; D unresolved. Trimming removed 2 bases from V and 1 base from J, with 8 bases in between. The CDR3 has 14 amino acids. Germline-derived CDR1 and CDR2 are MDHEN and SYDVKM. The CDR3 is CASSLARGNTEAFF. In DNA form, the CDR3 reads TGTGCCAGCAGTTTAGCCCGGGGGAACACTGAAGCTTTCTTT.

This clone appeared a single time. In DNA form, the CDR3 reads TGTGCCAGCAGCTTAAACAGGGCGTTAGGGGAGACCCAGTACTTC. This translates into CASSLNRALGETQYF. The rearrangement uses TRBV7-2 and TRBJ2-5; D might be TRBD1 (6 bases). The CDR3 runs to 15 residues. CDR1 and CDR2 from the germline V gene are SGHTA and FQGNSA. V was cut by 2 bases and J by 5 bases, with 15 bases left in between.

This clone came up a few times. The chain employs TRBV6-1 and TRBJ1-2; D is unclear. The CDR3 has 17 amino acids. Trimming removed 2 bases from V and 8 bases from J, with 24 bases in between. The germline V gene has CDR1 MNHNS and CDR2 SASEGT. CDR3 nucleotide sequence: TGTGCCAGCAGTGAAAATGAGGGTTGGAGACGCGGTACCGGCTACACCTTC. It encodes CASSENEGWRRGTGYTF.

Here the CDR3 reads CASSRVLAERQETQYF. CDR3 coding DNA: TGTGCCAGCAGCCGGGTACTAGCGGAGAGGCAAGAGACCCAGTACTTC. The V and J genes are TRBV5-6 and TRBJ2-5; 8 bases are a match to TRBD2. The CDR3 has 16 amino acids. The junction had 10 bases not matched to a gene; V was cut back by 4 bases and J by 2 bases. Germline lookup yields CDR1 SGHDT and CDR2 YYEEEE.

The chain couples TRBV6-1 to TRBJ2-7; D unresolved. The CDR3 extends over 14 amino acids. CDR1 is MNHNS, CDR2 SASEGT, per germline. Trimming left V 0 bases short and J 3 bases short, with 9 bases between. Written as DNA, the CDR3 is TGTGCCAGCAGTGAAGCGGCGGTATTCTACGAGCAGTACTTC. Translated, it gives CASSEAAVFYEQYF.

V and J are TRBV5-1 and TRBJ1-3, with unresolved D. Trimming took off 0 bases at V and 0 bases at J, with 7 bases between the two ends. The germline V gene has CDR1 SGHRS and CDR2 YFSETQ. The CDR3 covers 15 residues. The CDR3 DNA reads as TGCGCCAGCAGCTTGGCCGAGGTCTCTGGAAACACCATATATTTT. This translates into CASSLAEVSGNTIYF.

This clone was detected once. This rearrangement joins TRBV11-3 to TRBJ2-5, with TRBD2 matching 14 bases. J was trimmed by 3 bases and V by 4 bases; bases with no gene match: 7. Germline CDR1 and CDR2: SGHNT and YENEEA. This CDR3 contains 17 residues. CDR3 sequence (DNA): TGTGCCAGCAGCTCGACGGCGACTAGCGGGGGGGAAGAGACCCAGTACTTC. As protein: CASSSTATSGGEETQYF.

This clone has a single count. The chain has TRBV4-1 and TRBJ2-1; 14 bases map to TRBD2. Looked up from germline, CDR1 is MGHRA and CDR2 is YSYEKL. There are 16 residues in the CDR3. Trimming removed 0 bases from V and 9 bases from J; junction bases left unmatched: 4. In DNA, the CDR3 is TGCGCCAGCAGCCAAGATGCGACTAGCGGGGGGGCTGAGCAGTTCTTC. It codes for CASSQDATSGGAEQFF.

This clone showed up just once. The genes are TRBV5-4 and TRBJ2-7; 8 bases are a match to TRBD2. The ends lost 5 bases at V and 4 bases at J; junction bases unmatched: 8. The CDR3 consists of 14 residues. Germline CDR1 SGHNT, CDR2 YYREEE (reference sequence). The CDR3 loop is CASRDTSGNYEQYF. DNA for the CDR3: TGTGCCAGCAGAGATACTAGCGGAAATTACGAGCAGTACTTC.

The chain uses TRBV7-2 and TRBJ1-4; D might be TRBD1 (5 bases). The CDR3 loop spans 15 amino acids. The germline V gene encodes CDR1 SGHTA and CDR2 FQGNSA. Trimming took off 1 base at V and 7 bases at J, with 13 bases between the two ends. The CDR3 coding sequence is TGTGCCAGCAGCTTAGGGGGCGCTATGAGTGAAAAACTGTTTTTT. Its translation: CASSLGGAMSEKLFF. The whole variable domain, filled in from reference TRBV7-2 and TRBJ1-4, reads GAGVSQSPSNKVTEKGKDVELRCDPISGHTALYWYRQSLGQGLEFLIYFQGNSAPDKSGLPSDRFSAERTGGSVSTLTIQRTQQEDSAVYLCASSLGGAMSEKLFFGSGTQLSVL.

The chain uses TRBV5-1 and TRBJ2-7; tentative D call: TRBD2 (6 bases). Between the trimmed V and J ends, which lost 0 bases and 0 bases, there was a span of 10 bases. The CDR3 runs to 15 residues. The germline gives CDR1 SGHRS, CDR2 YFSETQ. Here the CDR3 DNA reads TGCGCCAGCAGCTTGGGTAGCGGCCTCTCCTACGAGCAGTACTTC. Translating gives CASSLGSGLSYEQYF.

The chain carries TRBV2 and TRBJ2-7; 8 nucleotides align to TRBD1. There are 14 residues in the CDR3. From germline, CDR1 is SNHLY and CDR2 FYNNEI. V shed 8 bases, J shed 2 bases, and the junction held 8 bases outside the gene matches. The CDR3 sequence is CASGGTGNTYEQYF. The CDR3 region has the DNA TGTGCCAGCGGAGGGACAGGTAATACCTACGAGCAGTACTTC. The full variable domain, its missing parts supplied by reference TRBV2 and TRBJ2-7, is EPEVTQTPSHQVTQMGQEVILRCVPISNHLYFYWYRQILGQKVEFLVSFYNNEISEKSEIFDDQFSVERPDGSNFTLKIRSTKLEDSAMYFCASGGTGNTYEQYFGPGTRLTVT.

V and J are TRBV29-1 and TRBJ1-2, with D maybe TRBD1 (5 bases). The CDR3 spans 12 residues. The germline V gene has CDR1 SQVTM and CDR2 ANQGSEA. V lost 4 bases and J 3 bases, leaving 9 bases between the germline ends. CDR3 DNA sequence: TGCAGCGTTGGGGGCAGCCACTATGGCTACACCTTC. It translates to CSVGGSHYGYTF.

This chain uses TRBV6-5 with TRBJ1-3; 7 bases fit TRBD1. Looked up from germline, CDR1 is MNHEY and CDR2 is SVGAGI. J was trimmed by 5 bases and V by 2 bases; bases with no gene match: 9. The CDR3 totals 16 residues. The CDR3 coding sequence is TGTGCCAGCAGTTACGGACTGCGACAGGGTCGAAACACCATATATTTT. Protein: CASSYGLRQGRNTIYF.

CDR3 DNA sequence: TGTGCCAGCAGTGAAGCGGCAGGGGGTGTAGTTTCACCCCTCCACTTT. This codes for CASSEAAGGVVSPLHF. The V call is TRBV2, the J call TRBJ1-6; 7 nucleotides agree with TRBD1. Unmatched junction bases numbered 8, after V lost 0 bases and J lost 9 bases. The CDR3 has 16 amino acids. Germline V lookup: CDR1 SNHLY, CDR2 FYNNEI. Full variable domain (outside the CDR3, taken from reference TRBV2 and TRBJ1-6): EPEVTQTPSHQVTQMGQEVILRCVPISNHLYFYWYRQILGQKVEFLVSFYNNEISEKSEIFDDQFSVERPDGSNFTLKIRSTKLEDSAMYFCASSEAAGGVVSPLHFGNGTRLTVT.

This chain links TRBV5-4 with TRBJ2-3, with TRBD2 identical over 14 bases. Germline V lookup: CDR1 SGHNT, CDR2 YYREEE (reference sequence). Germline trimming cut 4 bases from V and 2 bases from J; bases unmatched to any gene: 9. The CDR3 runs 18 residues. The CDR3 protein is CASSPGTSGGEYTDTQYF. In DNA form, the CDR3 reads TGTGCCAGCAGCCCCGGGACTAGCGGGGGTGAATACACAGATACGCAGTATTTT.

The rearrangement links TRBV28 to TRBJ1-1; D is possibly TRBD1 (5 bases). V lost 2 bases and J 1 base, leaving 5 bases between the germline ends. The CDR3 runs to 13 residues. The germline CDR1 and CDR2 sequences are MDHEN and SYDVKM. The CDR3 loop reads CASSLQGNTEAFF. CDR3 bases: TGTGCCAGCAGTTTACAGGGGAACACTGAAGCTTTCTTT.

This clone was found a few times. The chain joins TRBV4-3 to TRBJ2-7, with 9 bases that match TRBD1. V trimming: 4 bases; J trimming: 6 bases; junction bases outside the gene matches: 13. This CDR3 is 16 amino acids long. CDR1 LGHNA and CDR2 YSLEER come from the germline V gene. CDR3 DNA: TGCGCCAGCAGCCGAGAAACAGGGGGCGGGATGGGCGAGCAGTACTTC. Translated, it gives CASSRETGGGMGEQYF.

The chain employs TRBV19 and TRBJ2-1; tentative D call: TRBD1 (6 bases). The CDR3 contains 16 residues. The ends were cut back, 7 bases at V and 9 bases at J, with 25 bases in the middle. Germline lookup yields CDR1 LNHDA and CDR2 SQIVND (reference sequence). The CDR3, as DNA: TGTGCCAGTACTCAACCCGGGACACCGCGCCTCGGTGAGCAGTTCTTC. The encoded protein is CASTQPGTPRLGEQFF.

Details on this clone: Distinct nucleotide sequences in the sample also encode this CDR3. V is TRBV6-1 and J is TRBJ2-3; 12 bases match TRBD2. The V and J ends lost 2 bases and 4 bases, in that order; junction bases with no gene match: 1. Germline V lookup: CDR1 MNHNS, CDR2 SASEGT. This CDR3 region has 15 residues. CDR3 residues: CASSELAGGPDTQYF. The CDR3, as DNA: TGTGCCAGCAGTGAACTAGCGGGGGGGCCAGATACGCAGTATTTT.

The V gene is TRBV30, the J gene TRBJ2-7, with TRBD2 as a possible D gene (7 bases). The CDR3 sequence is 12 residues long. V was cut by 5 bases and J by 6 bases, with 14 bases left in between. Looked up from germline, CDR1 is GTSNPN and CDR2 is SVGIG (reference sequence). The CDR3 nucleotides are TGTGCCTGGGGGAGGGGGGGCCTCGAGCAGTACTTC. This gives the protein CAWGRGGLEQYF.

The J gene is TRBJ2-5, the V gene TRBV19; the match to TRBD2 covers 13 bases. CDR3 length: 15 residues. Germline CDR1 reads LNHDA; CDR2 reads SQIVND (reference sequence). The J segment lost 1 base and the V segment lost 5 bases, leaving 1 base of the junction unmatched. CDR3 in DNA: TGTGCCAGTAGTCGGACTAGCGGGGGCCAAGAGACCCAGTACTTC. It translates to CASSRTSGGQETQYF.

The chain uses TRBV29-1 and TRBJ2-2; a weak D match, TRBD2 (5 bases). V was trimmed by 7 bases and J by 5 bases, leaving 20 bases between them. Germline V gene sequence: CDR1 SQVTM, CDR2 ANQGSEA. The CDR3 has 15 residues. The CDR3 here is CSANANGVGTGELFF. Written as DNA, the CDR3 is TGCAGCGCGAATGCGAACGGGGTAGGAACCGGGGAGCTGTTTTTT.

The chain carries TRBV6-5 and TRBJ2-3, with TRBD2 matching 12 bases. Germline-derived CDR1 and CDR2 are MNHEY and SVGAGI. Unmatched junction bases numbered 2, after V lost 4 bases and J lost 3 bases. The length of the CDR3 is 15 residues. This chain's CDR3 is CASSSGLAGTDTQYF. CDR3 nucleotides: TGTGCCAGCAGTTCCGGACTAGCGGGGACAGATACGCAGTATTTT.